This TCR beta chain came from a study of shared clonotypes between healthy human individuals. Germline CDR1 SNHLY, CDR2 FYNNEI. Trimming stripped 8 bases from V and 9 bases from J, with 16 bases between. This CDR3 has 12 residues. The authors sequenced unsorted PBMC DNA on ten immunoSEQ deep assay plates. In the authors' workflow: ImmunoSEQ output lacked quality scores and full-length reads, limiting matched filtering. Here immunoSEQ multiplex PCR was the method, and the copy in TCRdb shows in-frame clones only, minus some. The V and J calls and clone size were taken over from that table, and D and trimming were inferred from the DNA. The sample holds 450,000 to 550,000 clones, about four fifths seen once.

The rearrangement uses TRBV2 and TRBJ2-5, with TRBD1 as a possible D gene (5 bases). The receptor was derived from a woman between 35 and 50 years old in good health. Some clones in this sample may be carry-over from other donors' samples. The sequenced sample was PBMCs. CDR3 sequence: CASEGVKLAQYF. The CDR3 bases are TGTGCCAGCGAAGGGGTTAAACTGGCCCAGTACTTC.